The present entry profiles one T cell receptor (beta chain) with its context. This entry belongs to a study of blood T cell repertoires in COVID-19. Study-level information: Italy, Spain and the United States were the sources of the convalescent and acute COVID-19 samples. In each case, the material was cDNA or gDNA derived from T cells, B-cell-depleted T cells, or PBMCs.

V shed 2 bases and J shed 6 bases, with 15 bases lying between them. This CDR3 comprises 16 residues. Per the germline V gene, CDR1 is SGHNT and CDR2 is YYREEE (reference sequence). Per the original methods: It was from reference gene primer amplification that nucleated cell counts were estimated. Clones were read by immunoSEQ multiplex PCR, and TCRdb kept only the in-frame ones, dropping some. Clone size and V and J calls were adopted from that table, with D and trimming inferred from the DNA. Here the sample spans about 50,000 clones, 65% to 80% being singletons. The chain carries TRBV5-4 and TRBJ1-6; the D gene is possibly TRBD1 (5 bases). The sequenced material came from peripheral blood. The TCR originated in a man between 65 and 80 years old with acute or convalescent COVID-19. This CDR3 reads CASSFGGPLANSPLHF. CDR3 DNA: TGTGCCAGCAGCTTCGGGGGACCGCTTGCTAATTCACCCCTCCACTTT.